These T cell receptor beta chains were read from a single sample in a study of radiotherapy plus CTLA-4 blockade in lung cancer. Here immunoSEQ multiplex PCR was the method, and the copy in TCRdb shows in-frame clones only, minus some. The data contain about 110,000 clones, roughly four fifths of them seen just once; the ten biggest clones take up 3.3%. This material consisted of peripheral blood, taken from a patient treated with radiotherapy plus ipilimumab. The receptors here all came from a human donor with non-small cell lung cancer that progressed on radiotherapy plus ipilimumab. Some clones in this sample may be carry-over from other donors' samples. The CDR3 runs from the conserved cysteine through the conserved F or W. The D gene is left open where the match is weak. Clone size is shown for a subset of rows, as once, few, many or a class of expanded clone.

len	d_gene	abundance	v_gene	j_gene	CDR3aa	CDR3nt
13	.	few	TRBV7-7	TRBJ2-1	CASSLNGYNEQFF	TGTGCTAGCAGCTTAAATGGCTACAATGAGCAGTTCTTC
15	.	once	TRBV15	TRBJ1-1	CATSTPLDRDTEAFF	TGTGCCACCAGCACCCCCCTGGACCGTGACACTGAAGCTTTCTTT
14	.	.	TRBV6-5	TRBJ1-1	CASSWRLTNTEAFF	TGTGCCAGCAGTTGGCGGCTTACGAACACTGAAGCTTTCTTT
15	.	.	TRBV19	TRBJ1-1	CARNSQGTENTEAFF	TGTGCCAGAAACTCACAGGGCACGGAGAACACTGAAGCTTTCTTT
14	.	.	TRBV2	TRBJ1-5	CASKGNRDNQPQHF	TGTGCCAGCAAAGGTAACAGGGACAATCAGCCCCAGCATTTT
13	.	.	TRBV18	TRBJ1-1	CASSSSRDTEAFF	TGTGCCAGCTCATCCTCTAGGGACACTGAAGCTTTCTTT
14	.	.	TRBV5-4	TRBJ2-1	CASSLGQLGNEQFF	TGTGCCAGCAGCTTGGGCCAATTGGGCAATGAGCAGTTCTTC
11	.	.	TRBV6-6	TRBJ2-2	CASSHTGELFF	TGTGCCAGCAGCCATACCGGGGAGCTGTTTTTT
14	.	.	TRBV4-3	TRBJ1-2	CASSHAGQTGGYTF	TGCGCCAGCAGCCATGCAGGACAGACAGGTGGCTACACCTTC
13	.	.	TRBV19	TRBJ1-2	CASSMFGGSGYTF	TGTGCCAGTAGTATGTTCGGGGGGTCCGGCTACACCTTC
13	.	.	TRBV4-1	TRBJ1-5	CASSQVPDQPQHF	TGCGCCAGCAGCCAAGTACCGGATCAGCCCCAGCATTTT
15	.	.	TRBV10-3	TRBJ2-3	CASKGSETLTDTQYF	TGTGCCTCGAAAGGGTCTGAAACACTCACAGATACGCAGTATTTT
14	.	.	TRBV7-3	TRBJ1-1	CASSPAPTNTEAFF	TGTGCCAGCAGCCCGGCACCAACAAACACTGAAGCTTTCTTT
14	.	.	TRBV5-1	TRBJ2-7	CASSLGFRAYEQYF	TGCGCCAGCAGCTTGGGGTTCCGGGCCTACGAGCAGTACTTC
13	.	.	TRBV21-1	TRBJ1-1	CASYRNGDTEAFF	TGTGCCAGTTACAGGAATGGGGACACTGAAGCTTTCTTT
15	.	once	TRBV21-1	TRBJ1-2	CASIRGAPGIFGYTF	TGTGCCAGCATTCGCGGGGCCCCTGGAATCTTTGGCTACACCTTC
15	.	once	TRBV6-5	TRBJ2-7	CASSPPGLLDYEQYF	TGTGCCAGCAGTCCTCCGGGACTGCTAGACTACGAGCAGTACTTC
15	TRBD1	.	TRBV18	TRBJ2-7	CASSPEAGGTYEQYF	TGTGCCAGCTCACCCGAGGCAGGGGGAACCTACGAGCAGTACTTC
15	.	.	TRBV6-5	TRBJ1-1	CASSTGREMRAEAFF	TGTGCCAGCAGTACCGGCAGGGAAATGAGGGCTGAAGCTTTCTTT
17	.	medium-sized	TRBV7-8	TRBJ1-4	CASSLAWSQGRGEKLFF	TGTGCCAGCAGCTTAGCTTGGTCACAGGGAAGGGGGGAAAAACTGTTTTTT
14	.	.	TRBV4-1	TRBJ2-3	CASSQTDNTDTQYF	TGCGCCAGCAGCCAAACGGACAACACAGATACGCAGTATTTT
13	TRBD1	.	TRBV12-5	TRBJ1-2	CASGETGSYGYTF	TGTGCTAGTGGGGAGACAGGGAGCTATGGCTACACCTTC
15	TRBD2	.	TRBV18	TRBJ2-5	CASSPTSGGQETQYF	TGTGCCAGCTCACCAACTTCGGGGGGACAAGAGACCCAGTACTTC
16	TRBD1	.	TRBV4-3	TRBJ2-5	CASSQALQGAQETQYF	TGCGCCAGCAGCCAAGCGCTACAGGGGGCCCAAGAGACCCAGTACTTC
14	TRBD1	.	TRBV7-9	TRBJ2-2	CAWIRDRDTGELFF	TGTGCCTGGATACGAGACAGGGACACCGGGGAGCTGTTTTTT
17	.	.	TRBV29-1	TRBJ2-4	CSVGGGQGVRGQNIQYF	TGCAGCGTTGGGGGGGGGCAGGGGGTCCGAGGCCAAAACATTCAGTACTTC
15	.	.	TRBV15	TRBJ2-1	CATSTLPRALGEQFF	TGTGCCACCAGCACCTTACCCAGGGCGTTGGGTGAGCAGTTCTTC
15	.	.	TRBV5-1	TRBJ1-2	CASRLGSGSNYGYTF	TGCGCCAGCAGACTTGGTTCAGGGTCTAACTATGGCTACACCTTC
14	.	.	TRBV9	TRBJ1-3	CASSVAVTGNTIYF	TGTGCCAGCAGCGTAGCCGTTACTGGAAACACCATATATTTT
15	.	.	TRBV9	TRBJ2-5	CASSTQGRSQETQYF	TGTGCCAGCAGCACACAGGGTCGCTCACAAGAGACCCAGTACTTC
13	.	once	TRBV18	TRBJ2-5	CASSPPEIQTQYF	TGTGCCAGCTCACCACCGGAGATACAGACCCAGTACTTC
16	TRBD2	.	TRBV7-2	TRBJ2-4	CASSPHPSGGAYIQYF	TGTGCCAGCAGCCCCCATCCCAGCGGGGGGGCCTACATTCAGTACTTC
14	.	.	TRBV7-2	TRBJ2-1	CASSLYGTYNEQFF	TGTGCCAGCAGCTTATACGGGACCTACAATGAGCAGTTCTTC
16	.	.	TRBV5-5	TRBJ1-6	CASSYSESSYNSPLHF	TGTGCCAGCAGCTACTCTGAAAGCTCCTATAATTCACCCCTCCACTTT
15	TRBD1	.	TRBV6-6	TRBJ2-2	CASSYVQGVTGELFF	TGTGCCAGCAGTTACGTACAGGGGGTCACCGGGGAGCTGTTTTTT
17	TRBD1	few	TRBV4-1	TRBJ2-5	CASSQDRPGTGKETQYF	TGCGCCAGCAGCCAAGATAGACCTGGGACAGGGAAAGAGACCCAGTACTTC
15	.	.	TRBV9	TRBJ2-7	CASSVGGARSYEQYF	TGTGCCAGCAGCGTAGGAGGGGCCCGCTCCTACGAGCAGTACTTC
14	TRBD1	.	TRBV29-1	TRBJ1-2	CSVVWQGVRYGYTF	TGCAGCGTTGTATGGCAGGGGGTAAGGTATGGCTACACCTTC
15	.	.	TRBV5-1	TRBJ2-5	CASSPGTAYVETQYF	TGCGCCAGCAGCCCTGGGACTGCTTACGTAGAGACCCAGTACTTC
14	.	.	TRBV9	TRBJ2-3	CASSVGVVTDTQYF	TGTGCCAGCAGCGTAGGTGTAGTAACAGATACGCAGTATTTT